Presented here are 32 T cell receptor beta chains from one specimen sequenced in a study of control samples from healthy donors and cancer patients. Produced via immunoSEQ multiplex PCR; TCRdb's table is partial and in-frame only. This table has some 20,000 clones, more than 75% appearing once. The material sequenced was PBMCs. Receptors originate from a woman aged 55-75 years with head and neck cancer.

This clone was seen a few times. This chain links TRBV9 with TRBJ2-1; possibly TRBD1 or TRBD2 for D (5 bases each). Germline V gene data show CDR1 as SGDLS and CDR2 as YYNGEE. V lost 0 bases to trimming and J lost 0 bases, with 16 bases between them. The length of the CDR3 is 18 residues. Written as DNA, the CDR3 is TGTGCCAGCAGCGTAGATTATTTGGGGGACCTCTCCTACAATGAGCAGTTCTTC. This translates into CASSVDYLGDLSYNEQFF.

This rearrangement joins TRBV18 to TRBJ1-1; D remains ambiguous. Trimming removed 6 bases at V and 0 bases at J, with 5 bases between. This CDR3 has 12 amino acids. The germline gives CDR1 KGHSH, CDR2 LQKENI. The CDR3 DNA reads as TGTGCCAGCTCCGCCGTGAACACTGAAGCTTTCTTT. Translation gives CASSAVNTEAFF. Full variable domain (remainder filled in from reference TRBV18 and TRBJ1-1): NAGVMQNPRHLVRRRGQEARLRCSPMKGHSHVYWYRQLPEEGLKFMVYLQKENIIDESGMPKERFSAEFPKEGPSILRIQQVVRGDSAAYFCASSAVNTEAFFGQGTRLTVV.

Written as DNA, the CDR3 is TGTGCCAGCAGCCTAGCGGGAACCACAGATACGCAGTATTTT. Translating it yields CASSLAGTTDTQYF. The rearrangement links TRBV28 to TRBJ2-3, with 9 positions matching TRBD2. CDR3 size: 14 residues. The germline gives CDR1 MDHEN, CDR2 SYDVKM. J lost 2 bases, V lost 6 bases, and 3 bases had no gene match. The full variable domain, in which reference TRBV28 and TRBJ2-3 provide the parts outside the CDR3, is DVKVTQSSRYLVKRTGEKVFLECVQDMDHENMFWYRQDPGLGLRLIYFSYDVKMKEKGDIPEGYSVSREKKERFSLILESASTNQTSMYLCASSLAGTTDTQYFGPGTRLTVL.

The chain carries TRBV30 and TRBJ2-2, with D possibly being TRBD1 or TRBD2 (5 bases each). CDR1 is GTSNPN, CDR2 SVGIG, per germline (reference sequence). The V and J ends lost 6 bases and 0 bases respectively, with 23 bases between them. CDR3 length equals 18 residues. CDR3 amino acids: CACKKSLSGLANTGELFF. The CDR3 region has the DNA TGTGCCTGCAAGAAGTCACTCTCGGGGCTCGCGAACACCGGGGAGCTGTTTTTT.

CDR3 loop: CASSPGGLASYNEQFF. CDR3 in DNA: TGCGCCAGCAGCCCGGGGGGACTAGCGTCCTACAATGAGCAGTTCTTC. The rearrangement uses TRBV4-1 and TRBJ2-1; 10 positions agree with TRBD2. Trimming at V came to 4 bases and at J to 1 base, leaving 4 bases not matched to a gene. CDR1 is MGHRA and CDR2 is YSYEKL in the germline V gene. CDR3 length: 16 amino acids.

V usage is TRBV14 and J usage is TRBJ2-1; D gene unclear. The CDR3 is made up of 15 amino acids. Germline V gives CDR1 SGHDN, CDR2 FVKESK. With 2 bases removed from V and 2 bases from J, the gap between germline ends came to 10 bases. As DNA, the CDR3 is TGTGCCAGCAGCCAATCTGTGGCCCCCTACAATGAGCAGTTCTTC. Its translation is CASSQSVAPYNEQFF.

The chain recombines TRBV10-1 with TRBJ2-1, with D possibly matching TRBD2 (6 bases). The CDR3 consists of 14 residues. Per the germline V gene, CDR1 is WNHNN and CDR2 is SYGVQD (reference sequence). V lost 3 bases to trimming and J lost 3 bases, with 9 bases between them. The DNA of the CDR3 is TGCGCCAGCAGTGACGGGGGAGTCTACAATGAGCAGTTCTTC. This gives the protein CASSDGGVYNEQFF.

V usage is TRBV3-1 (or the pseudogene TRBV3-2) and J usage is TRBJ2-4, with D possibly called TRBD1 or TRBD2 (5 bases each). Germline CDR1 is LGHDT and CDR2 is YNNKEL (reference sequence). V lost 0 bases to trimming and J lost 1 base, with 13 bases between them. The CDR3 runs to 17 residues. Written as DNA, the CDR3 is TGTGCCAGCAGCCAAGACCGAGGGGTGAGGGCCAAAAACATTCAGTACTTC. Its translation: CASSQDRGVRAKNIQYF.

The genes are TRBV15 and TRBJ1-1; no clear D. The CDR3 is 14 residues long. The germline gives CDR1 LNHNV, CDR2 YYDKDF (reference sequence). V was clipped by 2 bases and J by 2 bases, with 9 bases between them. This chain's CDR3 is CATSRREVNTEAFF. The DNA of the CDR3 is TGTGCCACCAGCAGAAGGGAAGTCAACACTGAAGCTTTCTTT.

The V and J genes are TRBV27 and TRBJ2-1, with 8 nucleotides matching TRBD1. The CDR3 length is 17 residues. Germline CDR1 reads MNHEY; CDR2 reads SMNVEV (reference sequence). V shed 5 bases, J shed 4 bases, and the junction held 13 bases outside the gene matches. The CDR3 loop reads CASSPFGDRGRYNEQFF. The CDR3, as DNA: TGTGCCAGCAGTCCCTTCGGTGACAGGGGCCGTTACAATGAGCAGTTCTTC.

This clone was seen only once. CDR3 bases: TGTGCCAGCAGTGAAGCTTACGAGCAGTACTTC. The encoded protein is CASSEAYEQYF. The chain has TRBV6-1 and TRBJ2-7; no clear D. The V and J ends lost 0 bases and 4 bases respectively, with 1 base between them. From germline, CDR1 is MNHNS and CDR2 SASEGT. This CDR3 has 11 amino acids.

The V call is TRBV6-5, the J call TRBJ2-1; 12 nucleotides agree with TRBD2. Germline assignment: CDR1 MNHEY and CDR2 SVGAGI. The CDR3 extends over 14 amino acids. The V and J ends lost 5 bases and 9 bases, in that order; junction bases with no gene match: 5. This CDR3 is CASSPGTSGSEQFF. The CDR3 nucleotides read TGTGCCAGCAGTCCGGGGACTAGCGGGTCTGAGCAGTTCTTC.

This clone was seen only a few times. The CDR3 sequence is CASTSTAAAGYTF. In DNA form, the CDR3 reads TGCGCCAGCACCTCTACAGCCGCCGCTGGCTACACCTTC. This rearrangement joins TRBV5-1 to TRBJ1-2, with D hard to call. V lost 6 bases and J 7 bases, leaving 16 bases between the germline ends. Germline-derived CDR1 and CDR2 are SGHRS and YFSETQ. The CDR3 is 13 amino acids. Filled out from reference TRBV5-1 and TRBJ1-2, the complete variable domain reads KAGVTQTPRYLIKTRGQQVTLSCSPISGHRSVSWYQQTPGQGLQFLFEYFSETQRNKGNFPGRFSGRQFSNSRSEMNVSTLELGDSALYLCASTSTAAAGYTFGSGTRLTVV.

The V call is TRBV7-9, the J call TRBJ1-1; 8 nucleotides align to TRBD1. V was pared by 3 bases and J by 5 bases, with 2 bases of the junction left unmatched. The CDR3 has 13 residues. Germline V CDR1 and CDR2: SEHNR, FQNEAQ (reference sequence). CDR3 in DNA: TGTGCCAGCAGCTTGGGACAGGTAACTGAAGCTTTCTTT. Its protein product is CASSLGQVTEAFF.

V usage is TRBV5-8 and J usage is TRBJ1-2, with no clear D. The CDR3 runs to 11 residues. Germline lookup yields CDR1 SGHTS and CDR2 YDEGEE. The V end lost 0 bases, the J end lost 9 bases, and 6 bases lay between the germline ends. The CDR3 protein is CASSLARRYTF. The CDR3 DNA follows: TGTGCCAGCAGCTTGGCCCGGCGCTACACCTTC.

The rearrangement joins TRBV18 to TRBJ1-2; D unclear. The CDR3 runs 14 residues. Between the trimmed V and J ends, which lost 3 bases and 2 bases, there was a span of 10 bases. The germline V gene encodes CDR1 KGHSH and CDR2 LQKENI. The CDR3 nucleotides read TGTGCCAGCTCACCTGGCACACTAAACTATGGCTACACCTTC. This sequence encodes CASSPGTLNYGYTF.

The chain employs TRBV5-6 and TRBJ2-1; D unresolved. V shed 0 bases and J shed 9 bases, with 10 bases lying between them. The CDR3 runs to 13 residues. From germline, CDR1 is SGHDT and CDR2 YYEEEE. The CDR3, as DNA: TGTGCCAGCAGCTTGGCCGGAGTGGTTGAGCAGTTCTTC. This sequence encodes CASSLAGVVEQFF.

The rearrangement uses TRBV11-2 and TRBJ2-1, with 14 nucleotides matching TRBD2. CDR1 is SGHAT and CDR2 is FQNNGV in the germline V gene. The CDR3 spans 14 residues. V gave up 6 bases and J gave up 15 bases; unmatched junction bases: 10. In nucleotides, the CDR3 is TGTGCCAGCAGTGCCGGGACTAGCGGGAGCGGGGGGTTCTTC. Its translation is CASSAGTSGSGGFF.

The rearrangement uses TRBV11-2 and TRBJ2-1; no clear D. Looked up from germline, CDR1 is SGHAT and CDR2 is FQNNGV. The CDR3 loop spans 15 amino acids. V was cut by 0 bases and J by 7 bases, with 13 bases left in between. The CDR3 nucleotides are TGTGCCAGCAGCTTAGATAGGACCCTGAGTAATGAGCAGTTCTTC. This encodes CASSLDRTLSNEQFF. Full variable domain (rest looked up from reference TRBV11-2 and TRBJ2-1): EAGVAQSPRYKIIEKRQSVAFWCNPISGHATLYWYQQILGQGPKLLIQFQNNGVVDDSQLPKDRFSAERLKGVDSTLKIQPAKLEDSAVYLCASSLDRTLSNEQFFGPGTRLTVL.

V usage is TRBV10-3 and J usage is TRBJ1-1; D perhaps matches TRBD1 (6 bases). Germline CDR1 ENHRY, CDR2 SYGVKD. V gave up 10 bases and J gave up 4 bases, with 13 bases separating them. The CDR3 loop spans 12 amino acids. The CDR3 DNA follows: TGTGCCAGCGGGGAGGGGGGCACTGAAGCTTTCTTT. Protein product: CASGEGGTEAFF.

This clone was seen only once. The V call is TRBV7-6, the J call TRBJ1-4; 10 bases are a match to TRBD1. CDR3 length equals 14 residues. The V gene's germline CDR1 is SGHVS and CDR2 FNYEAQ. V shed 3 bases, J shed 8 bases, and the junction held 3 bases outside the gene matches. Written as DNA, the CDR3 is TGTGCCAGCAGCTTTGGACAGGGGGGCGAAAAACTGTTTTTT. This codes for CASSFGQGGEKLFF.

This chain joins TRBV28 and TRBJ1-6; the D gene is possibly TRBD1 (5 bases). The CDR3 is 18 amino acids. Germline CDR1 and CDR2: MDHEN and SYDVKM. Trimming left V 5 bases short and J 4 bases short, with 21 bases between. For the CDR3, the DNA is TGTGCCAGCAGTCCGTTCCCCGGGACCGGAAAGTATAATTCACCCCTCCACTTT. It translates to CASSPFPGTGKYNSPLHF. The full variable domain, in which reference TRBV28 and TRBJ1-6 provide the parts outside the CDR3, is DVKVTQSSRYLVKRTGEKVFLECVQDMDHENMFWYRQDPGLGLRLIYFSYDVKMKEKGDIPEGYSVSREKKERFSLILESASTNQTSMYLCASSPFPGTGKYNSPLHFGNGTRLTVT.

This chain connects TRBV6-5 to TRBJ2-7; a possible D gene is TRBD1 (5 bases). V shed 8 bases and J shed 0 bases, with 11 bases lying between them. The CDR3 contains 13 residues. CDR1 MNHEY and CDR2 SVGAGI come from the germline V gene. In DNA, the CDR3 is TGTGCCAGCTCTCAGGGTTTCTCCTACGAGCAGTACTTC. Its protein is CASSQGFSYEQYF.

This clone showed up just a few times. CDR3 protein: CASQDRGANKQETQYF. The CDR3 region has the DNA TGCGCCAGTCAGGACAGGGGGGCCAACAAGCAAGAGACCCAGTACTTC. The rearrangement uses TRBV5-1 and TRBJ2-5; 10 bases agree with TRBD1. This CDR3 has 16 amino acids. Germline CDR1 is SGHRS and CDR2 is YFSETQ. V gave up 8 bases and J gave up 2 bases; unmatched junction bases: 12.

V gene TRBV5-8 combines with J gene TRBJ1-1; unclear D gene. The germline gives CDR1 SGHTS, CDR2 YDEGEE. The CDR3 is 11 amino acids. The V gene lost 7 bases and the J gene lost 5 bases, with 9 bases spanning the gap. The CDR3 DNA follows: TGTGCCAGCTCGAGGGTTACTGAAGCTTTCTTT. Amino acids: CASSRVTEAFF.

This clone turned up a few times. This sequence joins TRBV9 and TRBJ2-3; D is possibly TRBD1 (6 bases). The CDR3 has 14 amino acids. V lost 2 bases and J 0 bases, leaving 7 bases between the germline ends. Germline CDR1 SGDLS, CDR2 YYNGEE. Written as DNA, the CDR3 is TGTGCCAGCAGCGTTACAGGGAGCACAGATACGCAGTATTTT. It translates to CASSVTGSTDTQYF.

The V and J genes are TRBV27 and TRBJ2-5, with 8 bases fitting TRBD1. Germline V gene sequence: CDR1 MNHEY, CDR2 SMNVEV (reference sequence). J lost 4 bases, V lost 3 bases, and 7 bases had no gene match. CDR3 length equals 15 residues. The CDR3 protein is CASSLDRDLAETQYF. The CDR3 nucleotides are TGTGCCAGCAGTTTGGACAGGGATTTGGCAGAGACCCAGTACTTC.

The chain combines TRBV7-3 with TRBJ2-3, with 9 bases lining up with TRBD2. CDR1 and CDR2 (germline): SGHTA, FQGTGA. This CDR3 has 16 amino acids. With 1 base clipped from V and 3 bases from J, the junction kept 5 bases outside the gene matches. CDR3 bases: TGTGCCAGCAGCTTAAGTCTGCGGGGGGGGACAGATACGCAGTATTTT. Protein: CASSLSLRGGTDTQYF.

The chain recombines TRBV19 with TRBJ2-1; TRBD2 matches 9 bases. Looked up from germline, CDR1 is LNHDA and CDR2 is SQIVND (reference sequence). The V gene end was trimmed by 7 bases and the J gene end by 0 bases; junction bases not matched to a gene: 4. The CDR3 is 15 residues long. The CDR3 is CASTYSGSSYNEQFF. The CDR3 DNA follows: TGTGCCAGTACCTATAGCGGGAGCTCCTACAATGAGCAGTTCTTC.

The V call is TRBV7-9, the J call TRBJ2-1; D gene uncertain. The CDR3 covers 15 residues. Germline V gene lookup returns CDR1 SEHNR and CDR2 FQNEAQ (reference sequence). Trimming shortened V by 2 bases and J by 8 bases, and 16 bases separated the two germline ends. DNA of the CDR3: TGTGCCAGCAGCTTAAAGAGGCGTGTAAGCGATGAGCAGTTCTTC. Amino acid sequence: CASSLKRRVSDEQFF. The entire variable domain, with the rest obtained from reference TRBV7-9 and TRBJ2-1, is as follows: DTGVSQNPRHKITKRGQNVTFRCDPISEHNRLYWYRQTLGQGPEFLTYFQNEAQLEKSRLLSDRFSAERPKGSFSTLEIQRTEQGDSAMYLCASSLKRRVSDEQFFGPGTRLTVL.

The chain recombines TRBV2 with TRBJ2-7; D gene uncertain. Trimming cost V 4 bases and J 0 bases, with 1 base left between them. CDR1 is SNHLY, CDR2 FYNNEI, per germline. CDR3 length: 11 residues. The CDR3 nucleotides are TGTGCCAGCAGTGCCTCCTACGAGCAGTACTTC. Protein sequence: CASSASYEQYF.

V gene TRBV19 combines with J gene TRBJ2-2; D not certain. Deletions cut 3 bases from V and 2 bases from J, with 10 bases between. The length of the CDR3 is 15 residues. CDR1 and CDR2 (germline): LNHDA, SQIVND (reference sequence). CDR3 sequence reads: CASSMDSRNTGELFF. CDR3 DNA: TGTGCCAGTAGTATGGATAGCAGAAACACCGGGGAGCTGTTTTTT.